A single T cell receptor beta chain is shown here with its context. Germline V gene sequence: CDR1 SGHRS, CDR2 YFSETQ. Trimming pared 0 bases from V and 2 bases from J, leaving 9 bases between. This CDR3 comprises 14 residues. In the source study's methods: The authors estimated nucleated cell counts from reference gene primer amplification. Sequencing was performed with immunoSEQ multiplex PCR; in TCRdb, only in-frame clones are kept and a portion is missing. V and J calls and clone size are those listed in that table; D and trimming were worked out from the DNA. The table has some 180,000 clones, roughly four fifths seen once; the top ten hold approximately 12%. The data derive from a study of blood T cell repertoires in COVID-19. Study-wide context: In each case, the material was cDNA or gDNA derived from T cells, B-cell-depleted T cells, or PBMCs.

The sequence was collected from a man aged 45-60 years who had recovered from COVID-19. This sequence joins TRBV5-1 and TRBJ2-7, with D possibly TRBD2 on 5 matching bases. Sequences were obtained from peripheral blood. CDR3 sequence: CASSLGAVAYEQYF. The CDR3 bases are TGCGCCAGCAGCTTGGGAGCGGTAGCCTACGAGCAGTACTTC.